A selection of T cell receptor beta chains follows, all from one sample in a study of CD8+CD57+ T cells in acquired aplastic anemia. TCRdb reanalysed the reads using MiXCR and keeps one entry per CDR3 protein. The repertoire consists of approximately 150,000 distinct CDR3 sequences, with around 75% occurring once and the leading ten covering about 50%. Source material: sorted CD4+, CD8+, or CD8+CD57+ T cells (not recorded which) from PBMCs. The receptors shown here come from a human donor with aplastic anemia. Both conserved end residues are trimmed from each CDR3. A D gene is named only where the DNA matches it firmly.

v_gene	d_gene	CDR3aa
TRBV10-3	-	AISGRDSSYEQY
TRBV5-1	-	ASSQEGYYEQY
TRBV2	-	ASVRQSYEQY
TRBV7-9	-	ASSPSPSSYEQY
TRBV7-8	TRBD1	ASSDDRAYEQY
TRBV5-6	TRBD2	ASSYGTSNEQF
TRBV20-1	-	SATRPGLKDPYEQY
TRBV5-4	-	ASSLGGVAGETQY
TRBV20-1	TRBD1	SARHSSSYHRGNTEAF
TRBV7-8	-	ASSLTGREAF
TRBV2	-	ASTMSYTEAF
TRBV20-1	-	SASTGGGETQY
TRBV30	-	AWGGEIPEAF
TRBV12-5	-	ASGLVRGWTHEQY
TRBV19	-	ASNNRDRNQPQH
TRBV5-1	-	ASSPFNGAHLGYT
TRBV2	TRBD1	ASTLPGGSYEQY
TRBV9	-	ASTTSFVGRVDYEQY
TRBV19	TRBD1	ASSQLTGHSGNTIY
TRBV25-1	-	ASSEWRRSTNEKLF
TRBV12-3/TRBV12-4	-	ASSPAYSNQPQH
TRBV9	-	ASSESIYGYT
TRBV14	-	ASSQGTVITGELF
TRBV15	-	ATSRDHYGYT
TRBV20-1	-	SATSQGTLLAGNTIY
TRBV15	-	ATSRTGRFEQF
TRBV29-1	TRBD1	SVGQGASNYGYT
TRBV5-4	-	ASSLRTWDNEQF
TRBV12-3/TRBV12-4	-	ASTRPGSYGYT
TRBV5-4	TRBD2	ASSLRLAGRRETQY
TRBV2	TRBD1	ASRTGHTEAF
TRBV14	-	ASSQHDLGELF
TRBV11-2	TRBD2	ASTKGLAGPRREQY
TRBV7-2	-	ASSRIPRTDTQY
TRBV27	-	ASSLSATVSYEQY
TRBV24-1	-	ATSSSNSNQPQH
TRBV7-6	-	ASSLRGNTQY